This record concerns one T cell receptor beta chain sequence. Its antigen specificity is not known. Per-base quality was not reported, and no clone a single base away is much larger than it. All of the isolated RNA was reverse transcribed with the High Capacity cDNA Reverse Transcription Kit, so expressed TCRB transcripts were sequenced. Naive, central memory and regulatory T cell samples underwent deep immunoSEQ sequencing, averaging roughly 3.5 million total reads per sample. Sorted cells were lysed in RLT buffer, and RNA was extracted using DNase-treated RNeasy Micro or Mini kits according to cell number. To prevent cross-contamination, each cell subset was processed individually, whereas patient and healthy donor samples were processed jointly. Using the immunoSEQ multiplex PCR, TCRB sequences were amplified from cDNA into 87-bp fragments spanning the CDR3 region. Sequencing of the amplicons was done on the Illumina HiSeq platform. The source study handled its data this way. PCR bias was computationally corrected using synthetic template baselines, reads within Hamming distance 2 were collapsed, and singletons that could not be merged were discarded. Reads were aligned to IMGT to assign V, D and J genes, CDR3 length, and insertions or deletions at six rearrangement sites. Within each subset, clonotype counts were normalized to the number of sorted cells before true diversity and Gini coefficients were calculated with the tcR R package. The overlap coefficient, calculated on TCRB nucleotide sequences, was used to measure repertoire sharing. The source is immuneACCESS, and TCRdb retained only in-frame sequences with V and J called. Part of the clones is not carried over; for the studies checked, unresolved V genes explain less than half of this, and the remainder is unexplained. The DNA was the basis for D and trimming; V, J and clone size are from that table. The sample has 310,000 or so clones on record, roughly 8% of them singletons. Of the sample, roughly 0.44% is held by the ten largest clones.

From each donor, a single peripheral blood sample of approximately 0.11 L on average was drawn into heparinised tubes. A BD FACSAria II was used to sort naive, central memory, regulatory and stem cell-like memory CD4+ T cells with a panel that included CD45RO, CCR7, CD25, CD127, CD95 and CD27. Every sorted population had a purity above 95%. PBMCs were separated immediately by Lymphoprep density gradient centrifugation and were stained directly, without being cultured. To minimize batch effects, samples were stained and sorted in pairs, one healthy donor with one patient per experiment. The data derive from a study of beta chain features in type 1 diabetes (dated by TCRdb to about 2018). Describing the broader study: No differences in mean age, gender distribution, total cell number or subset yield were found between patients and healthy donors. A total of about 99,000,000 sorted cells were examined across all samples, and RNA yield correlated strongly with the number of cells per subset. Regulatory and stem cell-like memory subsets were isolated from only 8 patients and about eight healthy donors, whereas naive and central memory subsets came from all 30 or so donors. In the study, recently diagnosed type 1 diabetes patients and matched healthy donors were compared on the TCRB repertoires of their sorted circulating CD4+ T cell subsets. Here is what the overall study found, with its caveats: In all four CD4+ subsets, TCRB CDR3 length was moderately but significantly shorter in type 1 diabetes patients. Shorter templates might have been favored by PCR, but patient and control samples were amplified and corrected together, so both groups would have been affected equally by any skew. HLA sub-analyses involved small numbers of individuals, so any influence of HLA type on TCRB rearrangement remained unresolved. Naive, central memory and regulatory TCRB repertoires appeared to be more alike among patients than among healthy donors. At VDJ recombination sites, type 1 diabetes patients had fewer insertions and more deleted nucleotides, which implies abnormalities in thymic rearrangement. Sequencing cDNA rather than genomic DNA could over-represent highly expressing activated cells, although activation and CD3 levels did not differ between groups.

The clonotype originates from a woman younger than 30 in good health. Sequencing input: central memory CD4+ T cells from blood.

CDR3 reads: CASSFPVGHANTGELFF. The nucleotide sequence reads TGCGCCAGCAGCTTTCCGGTGGGACATGCGAACACCGGGGAGCTGTTTTTT. The receptor chain draws on TRBV5-1 and TRBJ2-2, with TRBD1 tentatively as D gene (6 bases match). CDR1 and CDR2, looked up from the germline V gene, are SGHRS and YFSETQ. Trimming costs V 2 bases and J 0 bases, and their ends lie 14 bases apart. From its cysteine to its phenylalanine, the CDR3 spans 17 amino acids. The CDR3 DNA has 51 bases and is translated from base 1.